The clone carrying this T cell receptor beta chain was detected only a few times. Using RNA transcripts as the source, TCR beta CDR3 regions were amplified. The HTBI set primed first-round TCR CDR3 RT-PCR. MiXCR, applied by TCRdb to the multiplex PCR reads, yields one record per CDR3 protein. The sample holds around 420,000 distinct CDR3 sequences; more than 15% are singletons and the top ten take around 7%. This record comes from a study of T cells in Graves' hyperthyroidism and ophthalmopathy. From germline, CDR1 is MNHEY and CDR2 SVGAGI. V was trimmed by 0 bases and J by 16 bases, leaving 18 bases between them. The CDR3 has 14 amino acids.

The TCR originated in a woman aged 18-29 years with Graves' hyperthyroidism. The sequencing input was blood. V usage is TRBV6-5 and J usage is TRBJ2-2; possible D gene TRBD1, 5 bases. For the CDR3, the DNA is TGTGCCAGCAGTTACTCTGGGGCTTCGCAGGCGCCGTTTTTT. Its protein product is CASSYSGASQAPFF.